This record concerns one T cell receptor (beta chain) sequence. This sample is part of a study of blood T cell repertoires in COVID-19. For the study at large: Whether acute or convalescent, the COVID-19 samples came from the United States, Italy and Spain.

V shed 7 bases and J 0 bases; nucleotides not matched to a gene: 4. The CDR3 is made up of 14 amino acids. Germline CDR1 SGHVS, CDR2 FQNEAQ. Authors' analysis steps: How many nucleated cells were present was estimated from reference gene primer amplification. Assay used: immunoSEQ multiplex PCR; TCRdb lists only in-frame clones, some missing. V and J calls and clone size are as listed in that table; D and trimming were resolved from the DNA. The sample records roughly 140,000 clones, around 80% being singletons. The chain combines TRBV7-8 with TRBJ2-7; 9 positions match TRBD1. The receptor comes from a woman aged 50 to 60 in a cohort sampled during active or convalescent COVID-19. Sequenced sample: peripheral blood. This CDR3 reads CASKQGASSYEQYF. DNA of the CDR3: TGTGCCAGCAAACAGGGGGCCAGCTCCTACGAGCAGTACTTC.